The 28 T cell receptor beta chains given below trace back to one sample, sequenced in a study of blood T cells in healthy people across ages. Alongside a J-beta primer mix, a sample-barcoded 5' primer served in a second PCR lasting roughly 6 to 11 cycles. TCRdb redid the calling of the 5' RACE reads with MiXCR, one entry per CDR3 protein. The sample records about 730,000 distinct CDR3 sequences, roughly 45% being singletons. The source material was blood. The receptor set was obtained from a woman aged 55-69 years in good health.

CDR3 DNA sequence: TGTGCCAGCAGCCATCTCCCCCTTCGGGACAGGCTTGAGACTTACGAGCAGTACTTC. Amino acid sequence: CASSHLPLRDRLETYEQYF. The chain uses TRBV12-3 or TRBV12-4 and TRBJ2-4, with 8 bases matching TRBD1. The DNA end lines up better with TRBJ2-7; the J call may be wrong. The CDR3 sequence is 19 residues long.

This clonotype was seen ten or more times. The J gene is TRBJ2-7, the V gene TRBV4-1; perhaps D is TRBD1 or TRBD2 (5 bases each). CDR1 is MGHRA and CDR2 is YSYEKL in the germline V gene. Trimming removed 4 bases from V and 2 bases from J, with 15 bases in between. CDR3 length: 15 amino acids. CDR3 coding DNA: TGCGCCAGCAGCCGGGACCCCAAGGTCACCTACGAGCAGTACTTC. Protein product: CASSRDPKVTYEQYF.

The chain carries TRBV27 and TRBJ2-1, with 8 bases fitting TRBD2. The germline gives CDR1 MNHEY, CDR2 SMNVEV (reference sequence). This CDR3 is built from 12 residues. V shed 8 bases, J shed 12 bases, and the junction held 9 bases outside the gene matches. CDR3 nucleotides: TGTGCCAGCGGAACCGGGGGGGCGAGGCAGTTCTTC. This translates into CASGTGGARQFF.

V is TRBV11-2 and J is TRBJ2-7; TRBD2 matches at 7 bases. V trimming: 2 bases; J trimming: 1 base; junction bases outside the gene matches: 2. The CDR3 totals 14 residues. Germline CDR1 SGHAT, CDR2 FQNNGV. CDR3 loop: CASSLTAGSYEQYF. As DNA, the CDR3 is TGTGCCAGCAGCTTAACAGCGGGATCCTACGAGCAGTACTTC.

V and J are TRBV12-5 and TRBJ1-5, with 7 bases that match TRBD1. Germline CDR1 LGHNT, CDR2 FRNRAP. The CDR3 is made up of 14 amino acids. With 6 bases clipped from V and 3 bases from J, the junction kept 5 bases outside the gene matches. This chain's CDR3 is CASGQGQNNQPQHF. CDR3 sequence (DNA): TGTGCTAGTGGCCAGGGACAGAACAATCAGCCCCAGCATTTT.

This sequence joins TRBV4-2 and TRBJ2-1, with 8 bases fitting TRBD2. Per the germline V gene, CDR1 is LGHNA and CDR2 is YNFKEQ. The length of the CDR3 is 16 residues. V gave up 0 bases and J gave up 7 bases; unmatched junction bases: 8. In DNA, the CDR3 is TGTGCCAGCAGCCAAGATCTGGCGGGAGGCAAAAATGAGCAGTTCTTC. Translating it yields CASSQDLAGGKNEQFF.

J is TRBJ1-5 and V is TRBV5-1; D is unclear. Trimming shortened V by 5 bases and J by 6 bases, and 6 bases separated the two germline ends. The germline gives CDR1 SGHRS, CDR2 YFSETQ. CDR3 length: 11 residues. CDR3 residues: CASRMCQPQHF. DNA of the CDR3: TGCGCCAGCAGAATGTGTCAGCCCCAGCATTTT. Together with reference TRBV5-1 and TRBJ1-5, the CDR3 gives the full variable domain: KAGVTQTPRYLIKTRGQQVTLSCSPISGHRSVSWYQQTPGQGLQFLFEYFSETQRNKGNFPGRFSGRQFSNSRSEMNVSTLELGDSALYLCASRMCQPQHFGDGTRLSIL.

This chain uses TRBV11-2 with TRBJ2-7, with TRBD1 matching 7 bases. In germline, CDR1 is SGHAT, CDR2 FQNNGV. Trimming cost V 8 bases and J 5 bases; bases outside gene matches: 9. This CDR3 has 13 residues. CDR3 sequence reads: CASGFQGGHEQYF. CDR3 DNA: TGTGCCAGCGGGTTCCAAGGGGGCCACGAGCAGTACTTC.

In this sample, this clonotype turned up a few times. The J gene is TRBJ2-5, the V gene TRBV3-1, with D tentatively TRBD1 or TRBD2 (5 bases each). Per germline, CDR1 LGHDT and CDR2 YNNKEL (reference sequence). The CDR3 loop spans 12 amino acids. V lost 5 bases to trimming and J lost 7 bases, with 11 bases between them. CDR3 amino acids: CASSGFGGTQYF. DNA for the CDR3: TGTGCCAGCAGCGGATTTGGGGGGACCCAGTACTTC.

For this clonotype: A read error may produce the germline difference seen at one junction end. J is TRBJ2-1 and V is TRBV5-1; the D gene could be TRBD1 or TRBD2 (5 bases each). CDR3 length equals 15 residues. Germline-derived CDR1 and CDR2 are SGHRS and YFSETQ. Here the CDR3 DNA reads TGCGCCAGCAGCTTGGTAGGGACCGGTTACAATAAGCAGTTCTTC. Protein: CASSLVGTGYNKQFF.

The chain has TRBV20-1 and TRBJ2-7; D is ambiguous. Germline V gene data show CDR1 as DFQATT and CDR2 as SNEGSKA (reference sequence). The V end lost 3 bases, the J end lost 0 bases, and 12 bases lay between the germline ends. The CDR3 is 14 amino acids. In DNA form, the CDR3 reads TGCAGTGCTAGTGCTGGCCCTAGCTCCTACGAGCAGTACTTC. This sequence encodes CSASAGPSSYEQYF.

The chain uses TRBV11-2 and TRBJ2-7, with a weak D call TRBD2 (5 bases). The J call may be incorrect, as the DNA end agrees better with TRBJ2-5. CDR1 SGHAT and CDR2 FQNNGV come from the germline V gene. This CDR3 contains 13 residues. CDR3 in DNA: TGTGCCAGCAACAGCGGTTGGTCCGAGACCCAGTACTTC. Translating gives CASNSGWSETQYF.

This rearrangement joins TRBV27 to TRBJ2-1; the match to TRBD1 covers 10 bases. V was pared by 5 bases and J by 10 bases, with 8 bases of the junction left unmatched. Germline V lookup: CDR1 MNHEY, CDR2 SMNVEV (reference sequence). The CDR3 covers 14 residues. The CDR3 loop reads CASSGTGEFDEQFF. CDR3 bases: TGTGCCAGCAGTGGGACAGGGGAGTTCGACGAGCAGTTCTTC.

This clonotype has more than one count but fewer than ten. This chain links TRBV13 with TRBJ2-1; 8 positions match TRBD1. The ends lost 6 bases at V and 1 base at J; junction bases unmatched: 8. CDR3 length equals 16 residues. Germline assignment: CDR1 PRHDT and CDR2 FYEKMQ (reference sequence). The CDR3 here is CASRGQDSPSYNEQFF. In DNA, the CDR3 is TGTGCCAGCAGGGGACAGGACTCGCCTTCCTACAATGAGCAGTTCTTC.

This rearrangement joins TRBV9 to TRBJ2-1; 9 bases match TRBD1. Losses at the gene ends were 4 bases for V and 9 bases for J; bases not matched to a gene: 8. This CDR3 is built from 14 residues. The V gene's germline CDR1 is SGDLS and CDR2 YYNGEE. The CDR3 is CASSTLGTGCEQFF. The CDR3 DNA reads TGTGCCAGCAGCACCCTCGGGACAGGGTGTGAGCAGTTCTTC.

The rearrangement links TRBV2 to TRBJ2-5, with 14 bases aligning to TRBD2. The CDR3 has 15 amino acids. Per germline, CDR1 SNHLY and CDR2 FYNNEI. Trimming cost V 5 bases and J 4 bases; bases outside gene matches: 3. CDR3 region: CASSRLAGGLETQYF. For the CDR3, the DNA is TGTGCCAGCAGTCGACTAGCGGGGGGGCTAGAGACCCAGTACTTC.

This clonotype has just a few counts. The rearrangement uses TRBV5-1 and TRBJ2-4, with 7 bases that match TRBD2. Matching the DNA end better, TRBJ2-7 makes the J call doubtful. CDR1 and CDR2 (germline): SGHRS, YFSETQ. The length of the CDR3 is 14 residues. The CDR3 DNA reads TGCGCCAGCAGCCCAAGCGGGGCGAACATCGAGCAGTACTTC. Translation gives CASSPSGANIEQYF.

The V and J genes are TRBV18 and TRBJ2-3; 7 nucleotides align to TRBD1. The germline CDR1 and CDR2 sequences are KGHSH and LQKENI. This CDR3 region has 15 residues. V trimming: 3 bases; J trimming: 4 bases; junction bases outside the gene matches: 7. In DNA form, the CDR3 reads TGTGCCAGCTCACCGGGACAGAGTAGCGCAGATACGCAGTATTTT. The encoded protein is CASSPGQSSADTQYF. The full variable domain, with the rest looked up from reference TRBV18 and TRBJ2-3, is NAGVMQNPRHLVRRRGQEARLRCSPMKGHSHVYWYRQLPEEGLKFMVYLQKENIIDESGMPKERFSAEFPKEGPSILRIQQVVRGDSAAYFCASSPGQSSADTQYFGPGTRLTVL.

Remarks on this clonotype: This sequence may be a read error, since a much larger clone differs from it by one base. The chain couples TRBV29-1 to TRBJ2-7; D is unresolved. This CDR3 region has 12 residues. Germline loops: CDR1 SQVTM, CDR2 ANQGSEA. CDR3 sequence: CSGKTPTYKQYF. DNA for the CDR3: TGCAGCGGGAAGACACCTACCTACAAGCAGTACTTC.

This rearrangement joins TRBV7-8 to TRBJ2-1; TRBD1 matches at 7 bases. The V gene's germline CDR1 is SGHVS and CDR2 FQNEAQ. The junction had 6 bases not matched to a gene; V was cut back by 4 bases and J by 6 bases. The CDR3 loop spans 14 amino acids. CDR3 sequence reads: CASSSGQLFNEQFF. In nucleotides, the CDR3 is TGTGCCAGCAGCTCGGGACAGCTTTTCAATGAGCAGTTCTTC. The variable domain in full, with the rest retrieved from reference TRBV7-8 and TRBJ2-1, is GAGVSQSPRYKVAKRGQDVALRCDPISGHVSLFWYQQALGQGPEFLTYFQNEAQLDKSGLPSDRFFAERPEGSVSTLKIQRTQQEDSAVYLCASSSGQLFNEQFFGPGTRLTVL.

This clonotype was recorded once. In nucleotides, the CDR3 is TGTGCCAGCAGCGCGGGAGGGAAGCCCTACAATGAGCAGTACTTC. Translating gives CASSAGGKPYNEQYF. V usage is TRBV7-2 and J usage is TRBJ2-7; 9 bases align to TRBD2. The germline CDR1 and CDR2 sequences are SGHTA and FQGNSA. Unmatched junction bases numbered 12, after V lost 5 bases and J lost 7 bases. This CDR3 region has 15 residues.

This clonotype was counted only a few times. This chain connects TRBV6-5 to TRBJ2-7; TRBD1 is a possible D gene (5 bases). The CDR3 spans 13 residues. CDR1 and CDR2 (germline): MNHEY, SVGAGI. V lost 6 bases and J 3 bases, leaving 12 bases between the germline ends. The chain's CDR3 is CASRPGRGYEQYF. As DNA, the CDR3 is TGTGCCAGCAGACCCGGTAGGGGCTACGAGCAGTACTTC.

The V and J genes are TRBV29-1 and TRBJ2-7, with D possibly being TRBD1 or TRBD2 (5 bases each). The V and J ends lost 5 bases and 2 bases respectively, with 13 bases between them. Germline values: CDR1 SQVTM, CDR2 ANQGSEA. There are 13 residues in the CDR3. CDR3 sequence (DNA): TGCAGCGTTCGGGGCGGGCCGCCCTACGAGCAGTACTTC. Protein: CSVRGGPPYEQYF.

This clonotype was recorded a few times. The chain couples TRBV4-3 to TRBJ1-5; D call uncertain. Germline V gene lookup returns CDR1 LGHNA and CDR2 YSLEER. CDR3 length: 13 amino acids. Trimming removed 3 bases at V and 9 bases at J, with 12 bases between. Here the CDR3 DNA reads TGCGCCAGCAGCCATACAGTGGATCGGCCCCAGCATTTT. It encodes CASSHTVDRPQHF.

This clonotype came up many times. The rearrangement uses TRBV5-1 and TRBJ2-1, with 7 nucleotides matching TRBD1. The V gene's germline CDR1 is SGHRS and CDR2 YFSETQ. The CDR3 consists of 15 residues. J was trimmed by 8 bases and V by 0 bases; bases with no gene match: 8. As DNA, the CDR3 is TGCGCCAGCAGCTTGGCCGGACAGGCGGTCCATGAGCAGTTCTTC. This encodes CASSLAGQAVHEQFF.

V is TRBV6-5 and J is TRBJ2-1; D is undetermined. Trimming cost V 8 bases and J 3 bases, with 14 bases left between them. The CDR3 sequence is 14 residues long. Germline-derived CDR1 and CDR2 are MNHEY and SVGAGI. The CDR3 here is CASPAAPLYNEQFF. The CDR3, as DNA: TGTGCCAGCCCCGCTGCCCCTCTCTACAATGAGCAGTTCTTC.

CDR3 residues: CASSPLQDDTQYF. DNA for the CDR3: TGTGCCAGCTCACCACTACAGGATGATACGCAGTATTTT. The gene calls are TRBV18 and TRBJ2-3, with a weak D call TRBD1 (5 bases). The CDR3 is made up of 13 amino acids. Germline lookup yields CDR1 KGHSH and CDR2 LQKENI. V lost 1 base and J 6 bases, leaving 8 bases between the germline ends.

This clonotype has more than one count but fewer than ten. The genes are TRBV7-2 and TRBJ2-1, with TRBD2 matching over 12 bases. The V gene end was trimmed by 1 base and the J gene end by 4 bases; junction bases not matched to a gene: 11. The germline CDR1 and CDR2 sequences are SGHTA and FQGNSA. This CDR3 has 19 residues. CDR3 sequence reads: CASSLVASGRAGRYNEQFF. CDR3 nucleotide sequence: TGTGCCAGCAGCTTAGTTGCTAGCGGGAGGGCCGGACGTTACAATGAGCAGTTCTTC.